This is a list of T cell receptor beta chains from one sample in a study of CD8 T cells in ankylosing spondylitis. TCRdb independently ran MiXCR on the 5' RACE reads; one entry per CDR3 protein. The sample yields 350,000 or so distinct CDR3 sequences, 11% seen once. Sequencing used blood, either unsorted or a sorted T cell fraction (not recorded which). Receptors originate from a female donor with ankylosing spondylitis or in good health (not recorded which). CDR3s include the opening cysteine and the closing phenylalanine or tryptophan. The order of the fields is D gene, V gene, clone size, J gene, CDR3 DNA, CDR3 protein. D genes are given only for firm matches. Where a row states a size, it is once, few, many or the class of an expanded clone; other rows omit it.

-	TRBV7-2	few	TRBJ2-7	TGTGCCAGCAGCCCTCTAGGATGGAGGGGCGAGCAGTACTTC	CASSPLGWRGEQYF
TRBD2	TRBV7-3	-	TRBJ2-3	TGTGCCAGCAGCCAGATGGGGGGGACAGATACGCAGTATTTT	CASSQMGGTDTQYF
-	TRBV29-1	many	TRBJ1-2	TGCAGCGGGAGGAGCAATTCTGGCTATGGCTACACCTTC	CSGRSNSGYGYTF
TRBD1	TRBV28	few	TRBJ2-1	TGTGCCTGTAACAGGGGTTCAGTCAATGAGCAGTTCTTC	CACNRGSVNEQFF
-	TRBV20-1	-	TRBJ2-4	TGCAGTGGGCTGGGAGCCAAAAACATTCAGTACTTC	CSGLGAKNIQYF
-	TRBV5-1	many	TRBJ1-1	TGCGCCAGCACTCGGGTTGGGGCGAACACTGAAGCTTTCTTT	CASTRVGANTEAFF
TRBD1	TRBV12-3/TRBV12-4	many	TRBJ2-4	TGTGCCAGCAGTTTTGGCGGGACAGGGAATTACTTC	CASSFGGTGNYF
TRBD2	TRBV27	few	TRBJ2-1	TGTGCCAGCAGTTTCGCCAGGACTAGCGGGAGTTTAGGCAATGAGCAGTTCTTC	CASSFARTSGSLGNEQFF
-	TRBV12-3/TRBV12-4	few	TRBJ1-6	TGTGCCAGCAGCCCCAATTTGGGGGATAATTCACCCCTCCACTTT	CASSPNLGDNSPLHF
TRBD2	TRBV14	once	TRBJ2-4	TGTGCCAGCAGCCAATTCACCGGGACTAGCGGAAACATTCAGTACTTC	CASSQFTGTSGNIQYF
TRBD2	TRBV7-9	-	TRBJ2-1	TGTGCCAGCAGCTTAGGGGGACTAACAAATGAGCAGTTCTTC	CASSLGGLTNEQFF
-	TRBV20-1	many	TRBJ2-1	TGCAGTGCTCCCGCCCGGCTGAGCTCCTACAATGAGCAGTTCTTC	CSAPARLSSYNEQFF
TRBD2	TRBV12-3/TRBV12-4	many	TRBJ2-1	TGTGCCAGCAGTCCTAGCGGGTCGAACTACAATGAGCAGTTCTTC	CASSPSGSNYNEQFF
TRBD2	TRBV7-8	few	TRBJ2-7	TGTGCCAGCAGCTTAGTGCGGCGGGGGAGGACCTACGAGCAGTACTTC	CASSLVRRGRTYEQYF
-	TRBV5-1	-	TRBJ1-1	TGCGCCAGCAGCTTTGAAGGACAGACTACAACTGAAGCTTTCTTT	CASSFEGQTTTEAFF
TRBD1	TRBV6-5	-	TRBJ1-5	TGTGCCAGCAGTTACGTCGGGACAGGGGTTCAGCCCCAGCATTTT	CASSYVGTGVQPQHF
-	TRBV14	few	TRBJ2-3	TGTGCCAGCAGCCAATTATCGGGTCGTTACACAGATACGCAGTATTTT	CASSQLSGRYTDTQYF
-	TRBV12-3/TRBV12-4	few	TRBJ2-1	TGTGCCAGCAGACCGGGGTTGGGCGCCTACAATGAGCAGTTCTTC	CASRPGLGAYNEQFF
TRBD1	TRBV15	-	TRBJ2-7	TGTGCCACCAGCAGAAGGACAGGGGAGTACGAGCAGTACTTC	CATSRRTGEYEQYF
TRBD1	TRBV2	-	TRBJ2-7	TGTGCCAGTGGGGACAGGGGTTCGAGCTCCTACGAGCAGTACTTC	CASGDRGSSSYEQYF
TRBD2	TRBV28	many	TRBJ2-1	TGTGCCAGCAGTTTCCCGGGACTAGCGGACCGCTACAATGAGCAGTTCTTC	CASSFPGLADRYNEQFF
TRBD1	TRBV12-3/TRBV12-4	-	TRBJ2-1	TGTGCCCGCAGTCCGACAGGGGTGCACTTCCGGTACTACAATGAGCAGTTCTTC	CARSPTGVHFRYYNEQFF
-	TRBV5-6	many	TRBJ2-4	TGTGCCAGCGAACGACAGGGACTAGCCAAAAACATTCAGTACTTC	CASERQGLAKNIQYF
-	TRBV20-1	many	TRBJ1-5	TGCAGTGCCAAGGCCCGGGGTGTAACGGGACGCAATCAGCCCCAGCATTTT	CSAKARGVTGRNQPQHF
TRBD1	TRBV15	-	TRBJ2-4	TGTGCCACCAGCAGGCATGACAGGGTTTTTGGCATTCAGTACTTC	CATSRHDRVFGIQYF
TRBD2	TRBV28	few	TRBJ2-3	TGTGCCAGCAGTTCCCCTAGCGGGGGCACAGATACGCAGTATTTT	CASSSPSGGTDTQYF
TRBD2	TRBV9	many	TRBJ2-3	TGTGCCAGCAGCGTAGGGACTAGCGGAAGCACAGATACGCAGTATTTT	CASSVGTSGSTDTQYF
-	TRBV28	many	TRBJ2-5	TGTGCCAGCAGTTTGAAACAGGGATGGTTGGAGACCCAGTACTTC	CASSLKQGWLETQYF
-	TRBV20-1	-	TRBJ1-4	TGCAGTGCTAGGTCAGGTATTCTGTTTTTT	CSARSGILFF
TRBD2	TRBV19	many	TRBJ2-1	TGTGCCAGTAGTATAGGAGGAGGAAGCGGGAGAAACAATGAGCAGTTCTTC	CASSIGGGSGRNNEQFF
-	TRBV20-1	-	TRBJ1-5	TGCAGTGCTAGCCTCTCCAGGGGCGGCAATCAGCCCCAGCATTTT	CSASLSRGGNQPQHF
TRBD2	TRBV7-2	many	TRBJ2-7	TGTGCCAGCAGCAAGACTAGCCCCTACGAGCAGTACTTC	CASSKTSPYEQYF
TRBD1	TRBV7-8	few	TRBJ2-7	TGTGCCAGCAGCTTGACAGGGCACGAGCAGTACTTC	CASSLTGHEQYF
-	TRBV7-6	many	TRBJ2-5	TGTGCCAGCAGTCTTATCGGCGGACACATCCAAGAGACCCAGTACTTC	CASSLIGGHIQETQYF
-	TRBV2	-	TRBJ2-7	TGTGCCAGCAGACTTCGCGCGGGACTTAGCTCCTACGAGCAGTACTTC	CASRLRAGLSSYEQYF
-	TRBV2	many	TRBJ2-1	TGTGCCAGCGGGGGCAATGAGCAGTTCTTC	CASGGNEQFF
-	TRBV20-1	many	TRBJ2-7	TGCAGTGCTAGCGCAGGGCAGTACGAGCAGTACTTC	CSASAGQYEQYF
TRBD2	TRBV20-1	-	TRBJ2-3	TGCAGTGCCACCCAGACTCCGTTCGGGGGGGAGTATTTT	CSATQTPFGGEYF
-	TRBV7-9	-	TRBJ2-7	TGTGCCAGCAGCACAGACGGGGCCTACGAGCAGTACTTC	CASSTDGAYEQYF
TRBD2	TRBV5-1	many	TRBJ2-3	TGCGCCAGCAGCGAGCGGGGGCTTAGCACAGATACGCAGTATTTT	CASSERGLSTDTQYF
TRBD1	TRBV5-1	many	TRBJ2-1	TGCGCCAGCAGCCACGGACAGGGCAACAATGAGCAGTTCTTC	CASSHGQGNNEQFF
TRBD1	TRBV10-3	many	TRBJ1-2	TGTGCCATCACCCGGACAGGGGACGGCTACACCTTC	CAITRTGDGYTF
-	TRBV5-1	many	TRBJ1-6	TGCGCCAGCAGCTTGGAAGGTGCGGCTAGGTCCCTCCACTTT	CASSLEGAARSLHF
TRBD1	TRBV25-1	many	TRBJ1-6	TGTGCCAGCAGCCAGGGGGCCTATAATTCACCCCTCCACTTT	CASSQGAYNSPLHF
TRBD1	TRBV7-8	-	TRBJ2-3	TGTGCCAGCAGCACACGACAGGGGGCGGGAAATACGCAGTATTTT	CASSTRQGAGNTQYF
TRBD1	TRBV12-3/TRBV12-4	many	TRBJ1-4	TGTGCCAGCAGTTCCCCGTTGATGGGACAGGGTGGTGAAAAACTGTTTTTT	CASSSPLMGQGGEKLFF
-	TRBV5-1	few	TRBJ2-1	TGCGCCAGCAGCTTGGCCCGAGATAGCGGCTACAATGAGCAGTTCTTC	CASSLARDSGYNEQFF
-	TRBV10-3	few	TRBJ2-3	TGTGCCATCAGTGGGGTGGGGGCCACAGATACGCAGTATTTT	CAISGVGATDTQYF
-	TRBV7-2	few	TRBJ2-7	TGTGCCAGCAGCTCACGGACGGCGACCTACGAGCAGTACTTC	CASSSRTATYEQYF
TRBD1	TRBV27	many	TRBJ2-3	TGTGCCAGCAGTTTAGAGGTTAACAGGGGGCGAACAGATACGCAGTATTTT	CASSLEVNRGRTDTQYF
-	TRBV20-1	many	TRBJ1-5	TGCAGTGCTAGAGATCGGCAGAGGGGGTCTCATAGCAATCAGCCCCAGCATTTT	CSARDRQRGSHSNQPQHF